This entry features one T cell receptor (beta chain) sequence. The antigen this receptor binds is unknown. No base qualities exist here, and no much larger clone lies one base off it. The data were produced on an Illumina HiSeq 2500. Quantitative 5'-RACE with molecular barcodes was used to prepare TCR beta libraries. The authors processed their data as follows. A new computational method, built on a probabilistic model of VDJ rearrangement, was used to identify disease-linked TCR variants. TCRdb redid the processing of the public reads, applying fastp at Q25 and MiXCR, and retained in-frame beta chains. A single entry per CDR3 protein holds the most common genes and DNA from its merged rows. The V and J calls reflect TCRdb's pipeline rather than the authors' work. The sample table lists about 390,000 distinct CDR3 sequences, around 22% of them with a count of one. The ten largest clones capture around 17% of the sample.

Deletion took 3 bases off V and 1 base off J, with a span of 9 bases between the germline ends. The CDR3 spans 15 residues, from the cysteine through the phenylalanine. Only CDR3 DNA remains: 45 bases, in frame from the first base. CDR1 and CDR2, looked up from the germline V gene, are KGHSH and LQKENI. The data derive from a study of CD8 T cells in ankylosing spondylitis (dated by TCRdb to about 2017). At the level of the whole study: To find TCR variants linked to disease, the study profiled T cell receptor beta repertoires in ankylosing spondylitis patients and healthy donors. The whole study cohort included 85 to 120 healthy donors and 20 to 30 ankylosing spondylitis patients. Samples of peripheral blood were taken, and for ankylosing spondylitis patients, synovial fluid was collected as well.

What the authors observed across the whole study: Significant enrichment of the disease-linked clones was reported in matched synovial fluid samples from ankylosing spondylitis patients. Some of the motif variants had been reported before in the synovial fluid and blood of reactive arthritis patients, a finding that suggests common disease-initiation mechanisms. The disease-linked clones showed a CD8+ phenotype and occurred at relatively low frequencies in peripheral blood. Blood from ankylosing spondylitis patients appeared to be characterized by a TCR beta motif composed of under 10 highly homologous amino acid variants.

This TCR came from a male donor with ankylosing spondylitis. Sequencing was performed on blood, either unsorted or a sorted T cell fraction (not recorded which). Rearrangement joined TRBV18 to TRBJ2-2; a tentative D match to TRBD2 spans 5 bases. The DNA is TGTGCCAGCTCACCTATAGGACTGAACACCGGGGAGCTGTTTTTT. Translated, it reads CASSPIGLNTGELFF.